The rows below give T cell receptor beta chains drawn from one sample of a study of cytomegalovirus exposure and HLA in healthy donors. Produced via immunoSEQ multiplex PCR; TCRdb's table is partial and in-frame only. This table has tens of thousands of clones, 79% appearing once. Sequences were obtained from PBMCs. The receptor set was obtained from a man aged 25-45 years in good health and CMV-seronegative. CDR3s include the opening cysteine and the closing phenylalanine or tryptophan.

J,V,CDR3
TRBJ2-7,TRBV11-3,CASSPLGRSYEQYF
TRBJ2-3,TRBV9,CASSGNSHTDTQYF
TRBJ2-7,TRBV6-1,CASSEGWTGAYEQYF
TRBJ1-2,TRBV4-3,CASSPTLGTGRNGYTF
TRBJ1-4,TRBV4-2,CASSQFGQGGEKLFF
TRBJ2-7,TRBV7-2,CASSFDLGREQYF
TRBJ1-1,TRBV6-5,CASSYEGRGTEAFF
TRBJ1-6,TRBV10-3,CASGETGNSPLHF
TRBJ1-3,TRBV11-2,CASSLSGNTIYF
TRBJ1-5,TRBV28,CASSLGGAGQPQHF
TRBJ1-4,TRBV10-2,CASRTEVNEKLFF
TRBJ2-3,TRBV7-9,CASWLAGITDTQYF
TRBJ2-3,TRBV18,CASSRNGGRTDTQYF
TRBJ2-3,TRBV5-1,CASSSKIISTDTQYF
TRBJ2-5,TRBV15,CATSRAWRGEQETQYF
TRBJ2-2,TRBV28,CASIPSTGGPAGELFF
TRBJ1-5,TRBV6-1,CASRNGRALNQPQHF
TRBJ1-6,TRBV5-4,CASSSPGGDNSPLHF
TRBJ2-5,TRBV10-2,CASSATTRETQYF
TRBJ2-2,TRBV28,CASRNTGVRELFF
TRBJ2-4,TRBV5-4,CASSLVSGRTSNIQYF
TRBJ1-2,TRBV5-4,CASSAGNRGRNYGYTF
TRBJ1-2,TRBV11-2,CASSLSGQGSGGYTF
TRBJ2-1,TRBV27,CASKREGPLRGGPRNEQFF
TRBJ1-2,TRBV19,CASSIPGTGNYGYTF
TRBJ1-6,TRBV4-1,CASSHLHPGMGNSPLHF
TRBJ1-2,TRBV6-1,CASSEGPGNGYTF
TRBJ2-3,TRBV7-9,CASSPVSGLAGDLDTQYF
TRBJ2-7,TRBV28,CASARQGNPSYEQYF
TRBJ1-1,TRBV7-2,CASSLGQGLNTEAFF
TRBJ1-6,TRBV18,CASHRDRANSPLHF